These 17 T cell receptor beta chains share one sample of origin, sequenced in a study of patients and donors after allogeneic stem cell transplantation. TCRdb processed the RT-PCR reads anew with MiXCR; each CDR3 protein has one entry. Altogether tens of thousands of distinct CDR3 sequences are present, approximately 25% being singletons, with the ten largest covering roughly 29%. Sequencing was carried out using blood, either unsorted or a sorted T cell fraction (not recorded which). The receptors originated from a human donor who was either an allogeneic HSCT recipient or a stem cell or donor lymphocyte infusion donor (not recorded which). It is not recorded whose cells these are; they may come from a transplant donor.

This clonotype occurred many times. The chain employs TRBV6-6 and TRBJ1-2; 8 nucleotides line up with TRBD1. The CDR3 is made up of 13 amino acids. Germline loops: CDR1 MNHNY, CDR2 SVGAGI (reference sequence). J gave up 4 bases and V 6 bases, and 4 bases lay outside the gene matches. The CDR3 DNA follows: TGTGCCAGCAGCCCCGGGACAGGCTATGGCTACACCTTC. Its translation is CASSPGTGYGYTF.

The chain employs TRBV5-1 and TRBJ2-1; TRBD2 matches at 7 bases. This CDR3 region has 13 residues. V shed 0 bases and J 6 bases; nucleotides not matched to a gene: 0. Germline CDR1 reads SGHRS; CDR2 reads YFSETQ. CDR3 sequence (DNA): TGCGCCAGCAGCTTGGCTAGCGGCAATGAGCAGTTCTTC. Its protein is CASSLASGNEQFF.

This chain links TRBV12-5 with TRBJ1-1; D remains unclear. The CDR3 is 11 residues long. V lost 9 bases and J lost 2, with 7 bases in between. Germline CDR1 is LGHNT and CDR2 is FRNRAP. CDR3 nucleotide sequence: TGTGCTAGCGGGATAAACACTGAAGCTTTCTTT. Its translation: CASGINTEAFF.

This clonotype was detected a few times. The chain has TRBV5-1 and TRBJ1-2; the D is unclear. Looked up from germline, CDR1 is SGHRS and CDR2 is YFSETQ. V was shortened by 0 bases and J by 1 base, with 10 bases between the two germline ends. The CDR3 sequence is 15 residues long. CDR3 region: CASSLAAGFNYGYTF. The CDR3 region has the DNA TGCGCCAGCAGCTTGGCCGCAGGCTTTAACTATGGCTACACCTTC.

This clonotype has a handful of counts. V gene TRBV6-6 combines with J gene TRBJ1-1; D is undetermined. Trimming took 2 bases from V and 5 from J, leaving 12 bases between them. Germline V gives CDR1 MNHNY, CDR2 SVGAGI (reference sequence). CDR3 length equals 14 residues. The CDR3 DNA reads TGTGCCAGCAGTTACGGTTTCCGTGGGACTGAAGCTTTCTTT. This codes for CASSYGFRGTEAFF.

This clonotype was picked up one time. The chain joins TRBV19 to TRBJ2-1; the D is unclear. Germline loops: CDR1 LNHDA, CDR2 SQIVND (reference sequence). The CDR3 sequence is 12 residues long. Trimming shortened V by 3 bases and J by 7 bases, and 7 bases separated the two germline ends. Here the CDR3 DNA reads TGTGCCAGTAGTATGGCTGATAATGAGCAGTTCTTC. Residues: CASSMADNEQFF. The full variable domain, with the rest looked up from reference TRBV19 and TRBJ2-1, is DGGITQSPKYLFRKEGQNVTLSCEQNLNHDAMYWYRQDPGQGLRLIYYSQIVNDFQKGDIAEGYSVSREKKESFPLTVTSAQKNPTAFYLCASSMADNEQFFGPGTRLTVL.

The chain couples TRBV7-3 to TRBJ2-5, with D perhaps TRBD2 (6 bases). Trimming shortened V by 5 bases and J by 3 bases, and 13 bases separated the two germline ends. This CDR3 has 14 residues. From germline, CDR1 is SGHTA and CDR2 FQGTGA. CDR3 amino acids: CASSQNGGKETQYF. The CDR3 region has the DNA TGTGCCAGCAGCCAAAATGGGGGGAAAGAGACCCAGTACTTC.

This clonotype was found a few times. The chain joins TRBV12-5 to TRBJ2-1; D gene ambiguous. The CDR3 consists of 14 residues. CDR1 and CDR2 (germline): LGHNT, FRNRAP. V shed 3 bases and J shed 4 bases, with 10 bases lying between them. The DNA of the CDR3 is TGTGCTAGTGGTTTCGCGGCAGGATACAATGAGCAGTTCTTC. Protein product: CASGFAAGYNEQFF. Using reference TRBV12-5 and TRBJ2-1 for the parts outside the CDR3, the full variable domain is DARVTQTPRHKVTEMGQEVTMRCQPILGHNTVFWYRQTMMQGLELLAYFRNRAPLDDSGMPKDRFSAEMPDATLATLKIQPSEPRDSAVYFCASGFAAGYNEQFFGPGTRLTVL.

This clonotype was counted between two and nine times. This chain connects TRBV5-1 to TRBJ2-2; D unclear. The CDR3 runs to 15 residues. Deletions cut 0 bases from V and 1 base from J, with 7 bases between. Per the germline V gene, CDR1 is SGHRS and CDR2 is YFSETQ. CDR3 region: CASSLVLLNTGELFF. In nucleotides, the CDR3 is TGCGCCAGCAGCTTGGTTCTACTGAACACCGGGGAGCTGTTTTTT. Variable domain in full (rest from reference TRBV5-1 and TRBJ2-2): KAGVTQTPRYLIKTRGQQVTLSCSPISGHRSVSWYQQTPGQGLQFLFEYFSETQRNKGNFPGRFSGRQFSNSRSEMNVSTLELGDSALYLCASSLVLLNTGELFFGEGSRLTVL.

The chain recombines TRBV4-2 with TRBJ1-2, with D hard to call. V was trimmed by 1 base and J by 6 bases, leaving 12 bases between them. The CDR3 loop spans 14 amino acids. The V gene's germline CDR1 is LGHNA and CDR2 YNFKEQ. The CDR3 region is CASSQGVRNHGYTF. CDR3 DNA: TGTGCCAGCAGCCAAGGAGTCAGGAACCATGGCTACACCTTC.

This clonotype came up many times. J is TRBJ2-2 and V is TRBV12-3 or TRBV12-4; 12 nucleotides align to TRBD2. This CDR3 has 16 residues. V trimming: 5 bases; J trimming: 6 bases; junction bases outside the gene matches: 7. The CDR3 DNA reads TGTGCCAGCAGTCCACGGACTAGCGGGACCGCCGGGGAGCTGTTTTTT. Translated, it gives CASSPRTSGTAGELFF.

The J gene is TRBJ2-3, the V gene TRBV20-1; the match to TRBD2 covers 7 bases. The germline V gene encodes CDR1 DFQATT and CDR2 SNEGSKA (reference sequence). With V trimmed by 5 bases and J by 1 base, 6 bases remained unmatched. The CDR3 is 14 amino acids. CDR3 nucleotides: TGCAGTGCTCTTTATCGGGAGGGCACAGATACGCAGTATTTT. Its translation: CSALYREGTDTQYF.

The chain carries TRBV20-1 and TRBJ1-2; 10 bases agree with TRBD1. Germline CDR1 and CDR2: DFQATT and SNEGSKA (reference sequence). There are 18 residues in the CDR3. The trim removed 0 bases at V and 0 bases at J, leaving 10 bases unmatched. CDR3 protein: CSARDGSGQGVTNYGYTF. The CDR3 DNA reads TGCAGTGCTAGAGATGGGTCCGGACAGGGGGTCACTAACTATGGCTACACCTTC.

Only a few counts were recorded for this clonotype. The genes are TRBV20-1 and TRBJ2-7, with D perhaps TRBD1 (6 bases). Germline loops: CDR1 DFQATT, CDR2 SNEGSKA (reference sequence). This CDR3 is built from 12 residues. V lost 5 bases and J lost 0, with 8 bases in between. The CDR3, as DNA: TGCAGTGCTCCGGACAGCTCCTACGAGCAGTACTTC. This sequence encodes CSAPDSSYEQYF.

The J gene is TRBJ2-7, the V gene TRBV4-1; D assignment may be TRBD1 or TRBD2 (5 bases each). The CDR3 is 14 amino acids. Trimming took off 4 bases at V and 0 bases at J, with 10 bases between the two ends. Germline V gene data show CDR1 as MGHRA and CDR2 as YSYEKL. CDR3 in amino acids: CASSPRDGSYEQYF. CDR3 nucleotide sequence: TGCGCCAGCAGCCCCAGGGACGGCTCCTACGAGCAGTACTTC.

This clonotype was detected a few times. This rearrangement joins TRBV3-1 to TRBJ2-4, with a possible D match to TRBD1 (6 bases). Trimming removed 0 bases from V and 2 bases from J, with 14 bases in between. Germline loops: CDR1 LGHDT, CDR2 YNNKEL (reference sequence). CDR3 length: 17 amino acids. Written as DNA, the CDR3 is TGTGCCAGCAGCCAAGATCGAAGGACAGAGCCCAAAAACATTCAGTACTTC. It is translated as CASSQDRRTEPKNIQYF.

The V and J genes are TRBV29-1 and TRBJ2-1; D is possibly TRBD1 (5 bases). In germline, CDR1 is SQVTM, CDR2 ANQGSEA. There are 12 residues in the CDR3. V lost 8 bases and J 4 bases, leaving 12 bases between the germline ends. DNA of the CDR3: TGCAGCCCTCGGACAAGTTACAATGAGCAGTTCTTC. Its translation is CSPRTSYNEQFF.